Listed below are T cell receptor beta chains from one sample, sequenced in a study of blood T cell repertoires in COVID-19. Produced via immunoSEQ multiplex PCR; TCRdb's table is partial and in-frame only. The table lists 95,000 to 100,000 clones, approximately 91% of them singletons. The sequenced material came from peripheral blood. The receptors derive from a man between 50 and 59 years old with acute or convalescent COVID-19. Each CDR3 is given with its conserved first and last residue. The D gene is left open where the match is weak. Part of the rows lack a size; the others show once, few, many or a class for expanded clones.

clone_size j_call d_call v_call cdr3_aa cdr3_nt
NA TRBJ1-3 NA TRBV4-1 CASSPAWLGASGNTIYF TGCGCCAGCAGCCCGGCTTGGCTTGGAGCTTCTGGAAACACCATATATTTT
NA TRBJ2-5 NA TRBV3-1/TRBV3-2 CASSPRGETQYF TGTGCCAGCAGCCCTCGAGGGGAGACCCAGTACTTC
NA TRBJ1-2 NA TRBV6-6 CASSYSANYGYTF TGTGCCAGCAGTTACTCGGCCAACTACGGCTACACCTTC
NA TRBJ2-3 NA TRBV13 CASSFLSSIIDTQYF TGTGCCAGCAGCTTTCTGAGTAGCATTATAGATACGCAGTATTTT
NA TRBJ2-6 TRBD1 TRBV19 CASLGGQKSGANVLTF TGTGCCTCTCTAGGGGGACAGAAGTCTGGGGCCAACGTCCTGACTTTC
NA TRBJ2-5 TRBD1 TRBV5-4 CASSPRDREQETQYF TGTGCCAGCAGCCCCCGGGACAGGGAACAAGAGACCCAGTACTTC
NA TRBJ2-2 NA TRBV19 CASSITGPTGELFF TGTGCCAGTAGTATCACAGGACCCACCGGGGAGCTGTTTTTT
NA TRBJ2-7 NA TRBV12-3/TRBV12-4 CASSLNYEQYF TGTGCCAGCAGCCTTAACTACGAGCAGTACTTC
NA TRBJ1-6 NA TRBV7-6 CASSLNEYSPLHF TGTGCCAGCAGCTTGAATGAGTATTCACCCCTCCACTTT
once TRBJ1-6 TRBD1 TRBV4-2 CASSPPPGQGISSYNSPLHF TGTGCCAGCAGCCCACCCCCGGGACAGGGAATAAGCTCCTATAATTCACCCCTCCACTTT
NA TRBJ2-3 TRBD2 TRBV5-6 CASTQLWRGGHGDTQYF TGTGCCAGCACCCAATTGTGGCGGGGGGGCCATGGAGATACGCAGTATTTT
NA TRBJ1-6 NA TRBV2 CASRIEGSYNSPLHF TGTGCCAGTAGAATCGAGGGCTCCTATAATTCACCCCTCCACTTT
NA TRBJ1-1 NA TRBV10-1 CASSEPGVNTEAFF TGCGCCAGCAGTGAGCCGGGAGTGAACACTGAAGCTTTCTTT
NA TRBJ2-3 NA TRBV7-2 CASVPRGSTDTQYF TGTGCCAGCGTCCCTAGGGGGAGCACAGATACGCAGTATTTT
NA TRBJ2-2 NA TRBV27 CASTINTGGELFF TGTGCCAGCACAATTAATACGGGCGGGGAGCTGTTTTTT
once TRBJ1-5 TRBD1 TRBV19 CASSWTGYNQPQHF TGTGCCAGTAGTTGGACAGGATACAATCAGCCCCAGCATTTT
NA TRBJ1-5 NA TRBV19 CASRQTPQPQHF TGTGCCAGTAGACAAACCCCCCAGCCCCAGCATTTT
once TRBJ1-2 TRBD1 TRBV7-2 CASSSIQGAKGYTF TGTGCCAGCAGCTCAATCCAGGGGGCGAAAGGCTACACCTTC
NA TRBJ1-3 NA TRBV19 CASSIQGSSGNTIYF TGTGCCAGTAGTATACAGGGGTCCTCTGGAAACACCATATATTTT
NA TRBJ1-6 NA TRBV27 CASSNSDRNSPLHF TGTGCCAGCAGCAACTCGGACAGAAACTCACCCCTCCACTTT
NA TRBJ2-3 TRBD2 TRBV3-1/TRBV3-2 CASSKRLAGGPTDTQYF TGTGCCAGCAGCAAGAGGCTAGCGGGGGGGCCTACAGATACGCAGTATTTT
NA TRBJ2-1 NA TRBV25-1 CATSYTGDEQFF TGTGCCACCTCCTACACCGGGGATGAGCAGTTCTTC
NA TRBJ1-4 TRBD1 TRBV5-1 CASSVGTEPNEKLFF TGCGCCAGCAGCGTAGGGACAGAACCAAATGAAAAACTGTTTTTT
once TRBJ1-5 NA TRBV12-5 CASGQGLYSNQPQHF TGTGCTAGTGGCCAGGGACTATATAGCAATCAGCCCCAGCATTTT
NA TRBJ2-5 NA TRBV19 CASSTEETQYF TGTGCCAGTAGTACCGAAGAGACCCAGTACTTC
NA TRBJ2-3 TRBD1 TRBV5-1 CASSRRDSLTDTQYF TGCGCCAGCAGCCGAAGGGACAGCCTTACAGATACGCAGTATTTT
NA TRBJ2-1 TRBD2 TRBV24-1 CATSDFGGGTYNEQFF TGTGCCACCAGTGATTTTGGGGGGGGGACCTACAATGAGCAGTTCTTC
NA TRBJ1-6 NA TRBV11-1 CASSRFSTSYNSPLHF TGTGCCAGCAGCCGCTTTTCGACAAGTTATAATTCACCCCTCCACTTT
NA TRBJ2-7 NA TRBV4-1 CASSQNHGQSYEQYF TGCGCCAGCAGCCAAAACCACGGACAGTCCTACGAGCAGTACTTC
NA TRBJ2-5 TRBD1 TRBV25-1 CASSDRVGQRETQYF TGTGCCAGCAGTGATCGGGTGGGACAGCGGGAGACCCAGTACTTC
NA TRBJ2-3 NA TRBV2 CASSETIIGDTQYF TGTGCCAGCAGTGAAACTATAATAGGAGATACGCAGTATTTT
NA TRBJ1-1 NA TRBV6-5 CASRESRTEAFF TGTGCCAGCAGGGAGTCGAGAACTGAAGCTTTCTTT